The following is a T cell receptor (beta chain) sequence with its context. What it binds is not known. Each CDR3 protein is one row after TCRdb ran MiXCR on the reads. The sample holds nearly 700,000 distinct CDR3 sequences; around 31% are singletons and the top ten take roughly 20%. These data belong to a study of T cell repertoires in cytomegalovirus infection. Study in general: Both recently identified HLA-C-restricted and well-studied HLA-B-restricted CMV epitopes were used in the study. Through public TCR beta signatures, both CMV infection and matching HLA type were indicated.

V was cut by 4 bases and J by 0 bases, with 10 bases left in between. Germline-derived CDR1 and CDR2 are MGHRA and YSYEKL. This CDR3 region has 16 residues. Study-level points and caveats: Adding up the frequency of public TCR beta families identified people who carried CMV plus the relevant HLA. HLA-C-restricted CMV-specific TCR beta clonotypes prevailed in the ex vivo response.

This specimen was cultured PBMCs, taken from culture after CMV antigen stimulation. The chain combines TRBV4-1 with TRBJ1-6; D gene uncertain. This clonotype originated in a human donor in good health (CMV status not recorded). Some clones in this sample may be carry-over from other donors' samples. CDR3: CASSRGPSSYNSPLHF. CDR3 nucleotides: TGCGCCAGCAGCCGAGGACCGAGCTCCTATAATTCACCCCTCCACTTT.